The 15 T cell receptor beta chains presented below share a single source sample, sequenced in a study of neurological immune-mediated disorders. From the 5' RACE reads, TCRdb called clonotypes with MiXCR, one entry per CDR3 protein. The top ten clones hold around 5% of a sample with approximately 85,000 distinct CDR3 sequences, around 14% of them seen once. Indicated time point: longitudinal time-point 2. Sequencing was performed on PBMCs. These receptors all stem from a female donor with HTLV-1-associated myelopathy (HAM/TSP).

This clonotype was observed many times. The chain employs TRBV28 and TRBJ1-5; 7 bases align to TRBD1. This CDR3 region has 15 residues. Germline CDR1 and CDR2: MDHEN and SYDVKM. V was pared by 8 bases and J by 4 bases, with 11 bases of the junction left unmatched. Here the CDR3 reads CASGPGQLSNQPQHF. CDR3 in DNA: TGTGCCAGCGGACCGGGACAGCTTAGTAATCAGCCCCAGCATTTT.

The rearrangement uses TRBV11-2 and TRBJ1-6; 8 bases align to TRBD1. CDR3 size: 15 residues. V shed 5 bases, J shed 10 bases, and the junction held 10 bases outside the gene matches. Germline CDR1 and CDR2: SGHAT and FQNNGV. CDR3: CASSADRGLGSPLHF. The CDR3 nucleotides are TGTGCCAGCAGCGCAGACAGGGGATTGGGCTCACCCCTCCACTTT. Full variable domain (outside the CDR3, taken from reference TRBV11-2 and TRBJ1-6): EAGVAQSPRYKIIEKRQSVAFWCNPISGHATLYWYQQILGQGPKLLIQFQNNGVVDDSQLPKDRFSAERLKGVDSTLKIQPAKLEDSAVYLCASSADRGLGSPLHFGNGTRLTVT.

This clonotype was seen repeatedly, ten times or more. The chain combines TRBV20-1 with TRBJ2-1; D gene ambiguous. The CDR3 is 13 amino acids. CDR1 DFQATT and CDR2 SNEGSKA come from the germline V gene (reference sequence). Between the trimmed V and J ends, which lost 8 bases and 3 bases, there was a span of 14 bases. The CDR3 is CSPLEARYNEQFF. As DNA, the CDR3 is TGCAGTCCTTTAGAAGCCCGCTACAATGAGCAGTTCTTC.

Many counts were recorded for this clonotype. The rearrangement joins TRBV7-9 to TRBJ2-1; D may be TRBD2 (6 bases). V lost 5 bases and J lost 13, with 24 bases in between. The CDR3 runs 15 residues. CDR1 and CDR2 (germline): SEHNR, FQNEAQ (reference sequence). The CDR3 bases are TGTGCCAGCAGCCCGAAGGGAGGAGGTAGCGGCTTACAGTTCTTC. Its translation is CASSPKGGGSGLQFF.

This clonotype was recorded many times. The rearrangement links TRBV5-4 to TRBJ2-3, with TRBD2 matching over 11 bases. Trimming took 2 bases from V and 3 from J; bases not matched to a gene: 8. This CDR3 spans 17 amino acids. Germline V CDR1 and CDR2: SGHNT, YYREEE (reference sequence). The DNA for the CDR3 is TGTGCCAGCAGCTTAGCTAGCGGGGGGAGGAGGACAGATACGCAGTATTTT. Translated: CASSLASGGRRTDTQYF. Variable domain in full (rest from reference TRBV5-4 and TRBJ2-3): ETGVTQSPTHLIKTRGQQVTLRCSSQSGHNTVSWYQQALGQGPQFIFQYYREEENGRGNFPPRFSGLQFPNYSSELNVNALELDDSALYLCASSLASGGRRTDTQYFGPGTRLTVL.

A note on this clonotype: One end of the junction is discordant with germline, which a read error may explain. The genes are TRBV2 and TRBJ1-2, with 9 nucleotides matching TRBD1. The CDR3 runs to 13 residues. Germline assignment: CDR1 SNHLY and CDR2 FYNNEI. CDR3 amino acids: CASRQGVNYGYTF. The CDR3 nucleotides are TGTGCGAGCAGACAGGGGGTAAACTATGGCTACACCTTC. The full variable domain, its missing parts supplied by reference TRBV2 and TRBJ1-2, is EPEVTQTPSHQVTQMGQEVILRCVPISNHLYFYWYRQILGQKVEFLVSFYNNEISEKSEIFDDQFSVERPDGSNFTLKIRSTKLEDSAMYFCASRQGVNYGYTFGSGTRLTVV.

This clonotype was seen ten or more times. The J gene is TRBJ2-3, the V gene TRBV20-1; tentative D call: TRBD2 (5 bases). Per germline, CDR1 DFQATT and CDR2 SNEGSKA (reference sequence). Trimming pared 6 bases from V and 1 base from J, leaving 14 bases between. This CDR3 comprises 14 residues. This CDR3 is CSALTSSGTDTQYF. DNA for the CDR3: TGCAGTGCCCTAACTAGTTCAGGCACAGATACGCAGTATTTT.

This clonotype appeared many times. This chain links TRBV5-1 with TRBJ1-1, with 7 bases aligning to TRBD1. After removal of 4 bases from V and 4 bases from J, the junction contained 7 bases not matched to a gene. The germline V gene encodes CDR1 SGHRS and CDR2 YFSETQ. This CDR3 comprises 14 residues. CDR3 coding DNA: TGCGCCAGCAGCGTCGACAGGGCGGCCACTGAAGCTTTCTTT. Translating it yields CASSVDRAATEAFF.

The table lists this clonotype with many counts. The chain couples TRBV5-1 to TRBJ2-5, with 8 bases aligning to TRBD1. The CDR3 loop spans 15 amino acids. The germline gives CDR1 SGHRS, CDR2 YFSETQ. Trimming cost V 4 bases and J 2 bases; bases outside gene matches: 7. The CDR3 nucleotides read TGCGCCAGCAGCATTCAGGGGGCGCCTCAAGAGACCCAGTACTTC. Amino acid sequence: CASSIQGAPQETQYF.

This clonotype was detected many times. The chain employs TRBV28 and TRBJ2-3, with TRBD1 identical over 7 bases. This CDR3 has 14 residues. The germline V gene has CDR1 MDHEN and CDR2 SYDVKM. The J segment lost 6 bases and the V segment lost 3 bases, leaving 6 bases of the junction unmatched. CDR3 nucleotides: TGTGCCAGCAGTTTCTGGACAGGACCCGATACGCAGTATTTT. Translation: CASSFWTGPDTQYF.

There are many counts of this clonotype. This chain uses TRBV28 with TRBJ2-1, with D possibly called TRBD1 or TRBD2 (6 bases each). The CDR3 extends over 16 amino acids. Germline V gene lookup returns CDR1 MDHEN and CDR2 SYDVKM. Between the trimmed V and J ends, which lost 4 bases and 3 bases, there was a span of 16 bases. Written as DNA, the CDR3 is TGTGCCAGCAGTTCCCCTCTTAGGGGGGTCTACAATGAGCAGTTCTTC. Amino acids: CASSSPLRGVYNEQFF.

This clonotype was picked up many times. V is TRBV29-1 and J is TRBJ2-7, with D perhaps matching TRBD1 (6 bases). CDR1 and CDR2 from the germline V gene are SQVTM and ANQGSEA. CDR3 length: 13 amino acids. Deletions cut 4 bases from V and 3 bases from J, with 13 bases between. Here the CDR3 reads CSVVYQGYYEQYF. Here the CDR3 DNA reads TGCAGCGTTGTTTACCAGGGGTACTACGAGCAGTACTTC.

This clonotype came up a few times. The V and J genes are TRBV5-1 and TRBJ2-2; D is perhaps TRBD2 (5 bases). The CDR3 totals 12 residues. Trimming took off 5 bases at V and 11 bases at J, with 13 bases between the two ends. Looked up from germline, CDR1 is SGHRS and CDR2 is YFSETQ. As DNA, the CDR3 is TGCGCCAGCAGTACGTCTGAGGGAGAGCTGTTTTTT. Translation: CASSTSEGELFF.

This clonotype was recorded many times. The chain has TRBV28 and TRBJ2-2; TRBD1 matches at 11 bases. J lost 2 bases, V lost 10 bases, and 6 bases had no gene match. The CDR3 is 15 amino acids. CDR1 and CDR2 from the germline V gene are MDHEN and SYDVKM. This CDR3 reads CATRTGGYNTGELFF. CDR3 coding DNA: TGTGCCACCCGGACAGGGGGCTATAACACCGGGGAGCTGTTTTTT.

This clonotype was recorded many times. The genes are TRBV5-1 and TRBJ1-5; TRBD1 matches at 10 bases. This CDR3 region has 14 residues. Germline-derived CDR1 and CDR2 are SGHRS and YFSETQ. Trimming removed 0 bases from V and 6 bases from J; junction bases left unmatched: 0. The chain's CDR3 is CASSLGTGGQPQHF. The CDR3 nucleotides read TGCGCCAGCAGCTTGGGGACAGGGGGTCAGCCCCAGCATTTT.